This T cell receptor (beta chain) was captured by sequencing in a study of control samples from healthy donors and cancer patients. The protocol was immunoSEQ multiplex PCR, while the TCRdb copy is restricted to in-frame clones and leaves out a portion. The table has 130,000 or so clones, just under 95% seen once. This CDR3 region has 16 residues. Per germline, CDR1 ENHRY and CDR2 SYGVKD. V lost 4 bases and J lost 10; bases outside the gene matches: 12. Sequenced material: blood. The TCR originated in a man between 18 and 35 years old in good health. The genes are TRBV10-3 and TRBJ1-6, with TRBD1 matching over 8 bases. The CDR3 protein is CAISGGTGTGSSPLHF. DNA of the CDR3: TGTGCCATCAGTGGAGGAACCGGGACAGGAAGCTCACCCCTCCACTTT.